The source of this T cell receptor (beta chain) is a study of cytomegalovirus exposure and HLA in healthy donors. Overall study context: The early release's HLA-typed donors yielded 80 million to 95 million unique TCRs.

The study ran its PCR with 60 Vbeta and 13 Jbeta primers. Generated by immunoSEQ multiplex PCR, the TCRdb table keeps only in-frame clones and is missing some. The sample contains some 85,000 clones, around 78% of which appear only once. Only one count was recorded for this clone. The target antigen is unknown. Findings of the study overall: The listing of fewer than 200 TCR beta chains classed them as cytomegalovirus-associated. Most TCR sequences showed up rarely, but some public TCRs showed up in many donors.

Donors showed nominal health when sampled, although they likely had unrecorded immune exposures. CDR3 length: 14 residues. Germline V gene sequence: CDR1 PRHDT, CDR2 FYEKMQ (reference sequence). This sequence was found in a woman in her forties in good health and CMV-seropositive. The chain is built from TRBV13 and TRBJ2-5; 8 bases agree with TRBD1. The DNA matches TRBJ2-7 better at its end, which makes the J call doubtful. What was sequenced was PBMCs. The CDR3 DNA sequence: TGTGCCAGCAGCTACGGGACAGGTTTTTACGAGCAGTACTTC. Amino acids: CASSYGTGFYEQYF.